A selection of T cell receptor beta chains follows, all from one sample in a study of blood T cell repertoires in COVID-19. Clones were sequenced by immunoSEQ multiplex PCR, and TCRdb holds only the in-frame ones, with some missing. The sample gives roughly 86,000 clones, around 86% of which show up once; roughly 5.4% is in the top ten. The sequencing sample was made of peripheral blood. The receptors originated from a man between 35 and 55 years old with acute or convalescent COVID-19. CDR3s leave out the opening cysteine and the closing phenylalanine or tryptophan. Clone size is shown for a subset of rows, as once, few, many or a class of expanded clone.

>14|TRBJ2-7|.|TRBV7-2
ASSLVVAGGPYEQY
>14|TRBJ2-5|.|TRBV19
ASSIDGTGGLETQY
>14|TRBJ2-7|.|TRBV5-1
ASSPVPQGSSYEQY
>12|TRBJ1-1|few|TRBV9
ASSATTGNTEAF
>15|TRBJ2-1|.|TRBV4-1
ASSQGPLVDTNNEQF
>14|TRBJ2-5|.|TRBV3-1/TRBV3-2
ASSLLGDGGEETQY
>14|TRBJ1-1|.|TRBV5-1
ASSLATLGPNTEAF
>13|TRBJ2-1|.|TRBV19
ASSIAASAYNEQF
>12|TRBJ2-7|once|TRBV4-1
ASSSGPSGVEQY
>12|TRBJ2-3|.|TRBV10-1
ASSAGAGTDTQY
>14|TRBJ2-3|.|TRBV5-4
ASSLADSGGTDTQY
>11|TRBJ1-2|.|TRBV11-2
ASRGRERDGYT
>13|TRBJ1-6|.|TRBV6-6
ASSDTGGFNSPLH
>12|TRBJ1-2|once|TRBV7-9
ASSRQGKAYGYT
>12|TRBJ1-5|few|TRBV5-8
ASSLDGANQPQH
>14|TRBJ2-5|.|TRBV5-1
ASSLARGSGQETQY
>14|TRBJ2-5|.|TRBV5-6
ASSPLIAGGQETQY
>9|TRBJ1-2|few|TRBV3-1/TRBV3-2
ASSQANGYT
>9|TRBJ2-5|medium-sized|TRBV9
ASSASETQY
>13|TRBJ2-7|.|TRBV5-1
ASSLQSSGTYEQY
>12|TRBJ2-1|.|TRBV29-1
SVVGGGGGNEQF
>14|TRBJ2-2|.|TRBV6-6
ASRTLAGGGTGELF
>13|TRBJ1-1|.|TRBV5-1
ASSLFSQGYTEAF
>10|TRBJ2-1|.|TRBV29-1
SVDRESNEQF
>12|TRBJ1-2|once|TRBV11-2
ASSSGQGGYGYT
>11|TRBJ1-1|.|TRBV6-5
ASRSGDRGLDF
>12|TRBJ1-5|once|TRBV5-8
ASRYRQSNQPQH
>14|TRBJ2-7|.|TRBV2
ASSDQGGRGSYEQY